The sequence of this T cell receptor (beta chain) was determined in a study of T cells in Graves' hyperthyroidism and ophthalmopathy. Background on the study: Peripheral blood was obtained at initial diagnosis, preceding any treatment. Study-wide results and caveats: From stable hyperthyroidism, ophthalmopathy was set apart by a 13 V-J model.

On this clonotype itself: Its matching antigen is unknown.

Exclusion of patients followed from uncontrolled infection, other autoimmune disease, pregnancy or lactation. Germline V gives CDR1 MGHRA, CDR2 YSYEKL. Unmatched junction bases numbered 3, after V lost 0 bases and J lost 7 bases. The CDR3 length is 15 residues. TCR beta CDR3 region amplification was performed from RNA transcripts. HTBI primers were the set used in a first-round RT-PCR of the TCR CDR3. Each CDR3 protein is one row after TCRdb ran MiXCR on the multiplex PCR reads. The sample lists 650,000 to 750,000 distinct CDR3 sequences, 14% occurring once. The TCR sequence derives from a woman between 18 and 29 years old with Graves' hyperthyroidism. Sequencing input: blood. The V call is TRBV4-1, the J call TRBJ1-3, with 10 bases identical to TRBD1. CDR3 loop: CASSQDEGQGNTIYF. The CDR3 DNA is TGCGCCAGCAGCCAAGACGAGGGACAGGGGAACACCATATATTTT.